A selection of T cell receptor beta chains follows, all from one sample in a study of human thymus T cells. Clones were sequenced by immunoSEQ multiplex PCR, and TCRdb holds only the in-frame ones, with some missing. The data show approximately 40,000 clones, 94% seen once. Material for sequencing was blood. These receptors came from a boy younger than two with a congenital heart defect but otherwise immunologically healthy. Each CDR3 is given without its conserved first and last residue. Each record gives: J gene, V gene, clone size, CDR3 protein. Size is stated for part of the rows, as once, few or many counts, or as a class when the clone is expanded.

>TRBJ2-7|TRBV7-2|.
ASSPAYWSSYEQY
>TRBJ2-7|TRBV5-1|.
ASSFPAGTDFWEQY
>TRBJ2-3|TRBV7-3|.
ASSLVPSSGGALDTQY
>TRBJ1-3|TRBV10-3|.
AISDSGNTIY
>TRBJ2-6|TRBV29-1|.
SVEWGSGANVLT
>TRBJ1-1|TRBV6-6|.
ASLPTLNTEAF
>TRBJ1-5|TRBV6-5|once
ASSLGRRPNEPQH
>TRBJ1-5|TRBV5-1|.
ASSLMGNRNQPQH
>TRBJ2-3|TRBV15|.
ATSRDRRDSLDTQY
>TRBJ2-7|TRBV28|.
ASSSGQLVLSYEQY
>TRBJ2-2|TRBV5-1|.
ASSLTSGGTTNTGELF
>TRBJ1-1|TRBV28|.
ASSSLGRATEAF
>TRBJ2-1|TRBV11-2|.
ASSLEAGGFNEQF
>TRBJ2-3|TRBV20-1|.
SASTDTQY
>TRBJ2-7|TRBV2|.
ASTPGSYEQY
>TRBJ1-4|TRBV6-5|.
ASSYSLLWPKLF
>TRBJ2-1|TRBV20-1|once
SAGGWAEQF
>TRBJ2-7|TRBV28|once
ASGGFVEQY
>TRBJ1-2|TRBV29-1|.
SVEKDSSNYGYT
>TRBJ2-5|TRBV7-2|.
ASTGDWETQY